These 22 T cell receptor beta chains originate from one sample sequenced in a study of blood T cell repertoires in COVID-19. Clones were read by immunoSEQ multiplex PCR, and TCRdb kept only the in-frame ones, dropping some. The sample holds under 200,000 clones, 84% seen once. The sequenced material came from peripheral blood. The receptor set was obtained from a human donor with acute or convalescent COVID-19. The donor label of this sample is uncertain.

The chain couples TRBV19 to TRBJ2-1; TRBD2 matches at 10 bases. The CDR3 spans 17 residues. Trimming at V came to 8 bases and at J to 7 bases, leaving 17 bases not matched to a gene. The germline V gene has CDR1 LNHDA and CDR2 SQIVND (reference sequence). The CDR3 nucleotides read TGTGCCAGTCACCCTGTTTCTACTAGCGGGATCCCAAATGAGCAGTTCTTC. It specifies CASHPVSTSGIPNEQFF. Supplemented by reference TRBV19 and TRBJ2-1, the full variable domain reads DGGITQSPKYLFRKEGQNVTLSCEQNLNHDAMYWYRQDPGQGLRLIYYSQIVNDFQKGDIAEGYSVSREKKESFPLTVTSAQKNPTAFYLCASHPVSTSGIPNEQFFGPGTRLTVL.

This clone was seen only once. The CDR3 is CASSVLPTSGAGTQYF. DNA for the CDR3: TGTGCCAGCAGCGTCCTCCCCACTAGCGGGGCAGGGACCCAGTACTTC. The chain uses TRBV9 and TRBJ2-5; 10 positions agree with TRBD2. The V segment lost 2 bases and the J segment 7 bases; nucleotides outside the gene matches: 11. Germline values: CDR1 SGDLS, CDR2 YYNGEE. CDR3 size: 16 residues.

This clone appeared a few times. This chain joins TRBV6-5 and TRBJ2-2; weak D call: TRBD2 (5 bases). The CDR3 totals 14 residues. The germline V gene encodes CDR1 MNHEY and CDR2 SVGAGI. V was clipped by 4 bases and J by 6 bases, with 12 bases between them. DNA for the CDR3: TGTGCCAGCAGTTCGACGGGAACTCCCGGGGAGCTGTTTTTT. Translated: CASSSTGTPGELFF.

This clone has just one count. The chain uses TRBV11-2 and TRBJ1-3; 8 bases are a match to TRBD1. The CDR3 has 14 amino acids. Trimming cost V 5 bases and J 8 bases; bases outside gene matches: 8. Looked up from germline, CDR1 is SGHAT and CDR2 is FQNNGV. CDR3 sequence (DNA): TGTGCCAGCAGCCGGACAGGGTACTGGGACACCATATATTTT. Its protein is CASSRTGYWDTIYF.

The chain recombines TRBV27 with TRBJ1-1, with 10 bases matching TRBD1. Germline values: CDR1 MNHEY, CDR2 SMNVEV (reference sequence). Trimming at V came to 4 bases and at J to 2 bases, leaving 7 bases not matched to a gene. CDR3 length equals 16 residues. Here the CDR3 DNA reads TGTGCCAGCAGTTCTATTCGGACAGGGGGTAACACTGAAGCTTTCTTT. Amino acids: CASSSIRTGGNTEAFF.

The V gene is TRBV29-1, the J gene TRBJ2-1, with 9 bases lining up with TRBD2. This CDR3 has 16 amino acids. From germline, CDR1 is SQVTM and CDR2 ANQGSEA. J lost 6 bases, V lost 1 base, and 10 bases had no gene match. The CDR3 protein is CSVEGLVLAGRNEQFF. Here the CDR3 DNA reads TGCAGCGTTGAAGGGCTTGTCCTAGCGGGACGCAATGAGCAGTTCTTC.

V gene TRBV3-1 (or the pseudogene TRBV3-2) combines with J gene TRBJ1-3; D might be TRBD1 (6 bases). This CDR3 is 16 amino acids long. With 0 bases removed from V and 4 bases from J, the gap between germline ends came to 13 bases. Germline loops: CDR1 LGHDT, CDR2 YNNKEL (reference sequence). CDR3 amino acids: CASSQDKGGRGNTIYF. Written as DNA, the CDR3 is TGTGCCAGCAGCCAAGATAAAGGGGGTCGCGGAAACACCATATATTTT.

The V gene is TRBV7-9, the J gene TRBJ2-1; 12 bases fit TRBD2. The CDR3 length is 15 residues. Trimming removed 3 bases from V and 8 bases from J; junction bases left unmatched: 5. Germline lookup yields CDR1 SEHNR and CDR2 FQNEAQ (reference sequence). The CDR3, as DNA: TGTGCCAGCAGCTTCTCTAGCGGGGGGGCCTATGAGCAGTTCTTC. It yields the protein CASSFSSGGAYEQFF.

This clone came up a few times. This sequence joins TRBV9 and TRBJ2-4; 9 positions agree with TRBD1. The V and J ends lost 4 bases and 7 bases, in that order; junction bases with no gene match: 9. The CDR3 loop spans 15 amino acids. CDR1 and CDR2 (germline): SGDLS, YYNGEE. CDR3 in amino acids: CASSMEGQGTNIQYF. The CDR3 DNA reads TGTGCCAGCAGCATGGAGGGACAGGGAACCAACATTCAGTACTTC. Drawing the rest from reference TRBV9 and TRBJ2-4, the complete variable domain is DSGVTQTPKHLITATGQRVTLRCSPRSGDLSVYWYQQSLDQGLQFLIQYYNGEERAKGNILERFSAQQFPDLHSELNLSSLELGDSALYFCASSMEGQGTNIQYFGAGTRLSVL.

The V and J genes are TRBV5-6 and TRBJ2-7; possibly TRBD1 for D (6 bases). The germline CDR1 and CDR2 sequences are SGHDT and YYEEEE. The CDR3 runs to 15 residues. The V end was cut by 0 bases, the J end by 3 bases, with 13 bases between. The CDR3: CASSLGGMTGYEQYF. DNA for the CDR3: TGTGCCAGCAGCTTGGGGGGCATGACAGGCTACGAGCAGTACTTC.

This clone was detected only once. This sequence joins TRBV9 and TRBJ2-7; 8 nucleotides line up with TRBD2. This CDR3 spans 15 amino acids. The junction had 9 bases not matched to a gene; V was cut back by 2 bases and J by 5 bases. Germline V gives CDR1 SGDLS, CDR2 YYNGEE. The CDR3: CASSVGTRALHEQYF. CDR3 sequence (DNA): TGTGCCAGCAGCGTCGGGACTAGGGCCCTTCACGAGCAGTACTTC.

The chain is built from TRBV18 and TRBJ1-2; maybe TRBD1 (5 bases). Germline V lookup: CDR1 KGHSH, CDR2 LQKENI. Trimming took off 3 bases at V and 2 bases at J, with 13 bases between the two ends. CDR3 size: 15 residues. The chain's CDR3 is CASSPVLDTNYGYTF. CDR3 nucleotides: TGTGCCAGCTCACCGGTCCTGGACACAAACTATGGCTACACCTTC.

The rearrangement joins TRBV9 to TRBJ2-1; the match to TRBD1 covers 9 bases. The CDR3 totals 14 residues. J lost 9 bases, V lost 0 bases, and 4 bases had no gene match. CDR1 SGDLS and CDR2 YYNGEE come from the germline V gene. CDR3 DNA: TGTGCCAGCAGCGTAGCTACAGGGGGCAGTGAGCAGTTCTTC. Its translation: CASSVATGGSEQFF.

The CDR3 nucleotides read TGTGCCAGCAGCATGGACAGGGTCGAGGGACAGCCCCAGCATTTT. Translation gives CASSMDRVEGQPQHF. V gene TRBV16 combines with J gene TRBJ1-5, with 8 bases that match TRBD1. The length of the CDR3 is 15 residues. J gave up 7 bases and V 5 bases, and 10 bases lay outside the gene matches. CDR1 and CDR2 from the germline V gene are KGHSY and FQNENV.

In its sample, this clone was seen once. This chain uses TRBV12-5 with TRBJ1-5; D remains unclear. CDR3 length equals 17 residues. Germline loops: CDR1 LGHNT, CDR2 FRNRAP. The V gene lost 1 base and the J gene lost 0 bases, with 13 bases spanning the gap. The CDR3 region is CASGLAGRQFSNQPQHF. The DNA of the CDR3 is TGTGCTAGTGGTTTGGCGGGGAGGCAATTTAGCAATCAGCCCCAGCATTTT. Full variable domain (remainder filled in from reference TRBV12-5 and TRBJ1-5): DARVTQTPRHKVTEMGQEVTMRCQPILGHNTVFWYRQTMMQGLELLAYFRNRAPLDDSGMPKDRFSAEMPDATLATLKIQPSEPRDSAVYFCASGLAGRQFSNQPQHFGDGTRLSIL.

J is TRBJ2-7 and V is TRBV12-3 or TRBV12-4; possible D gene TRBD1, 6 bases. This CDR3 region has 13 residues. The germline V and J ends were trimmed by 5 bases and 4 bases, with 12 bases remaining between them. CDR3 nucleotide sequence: TGTGCCAGCAGTGGAGGACAGCCGTACGAGCAGTACTTC. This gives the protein CASSGGQPYEQYF.

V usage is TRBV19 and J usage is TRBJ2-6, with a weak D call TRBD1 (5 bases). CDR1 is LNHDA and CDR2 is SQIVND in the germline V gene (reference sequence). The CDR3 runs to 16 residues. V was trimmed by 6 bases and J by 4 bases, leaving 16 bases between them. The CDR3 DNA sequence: TGTGCCAGTAGGGACCACCAGGGTACCGGGGCCAACGTCCTGACTTTC. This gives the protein CASRDHQGTGANVLTF.

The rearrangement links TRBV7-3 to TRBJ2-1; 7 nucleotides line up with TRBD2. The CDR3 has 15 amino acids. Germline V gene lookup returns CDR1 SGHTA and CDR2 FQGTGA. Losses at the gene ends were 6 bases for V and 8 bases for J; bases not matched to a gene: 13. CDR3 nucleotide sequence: TGTGCCAGCAGTTCTACTCCCGGGGGGTGGGATGAGCAGTTCTTC. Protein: CASSSTPGGWDEQFF.

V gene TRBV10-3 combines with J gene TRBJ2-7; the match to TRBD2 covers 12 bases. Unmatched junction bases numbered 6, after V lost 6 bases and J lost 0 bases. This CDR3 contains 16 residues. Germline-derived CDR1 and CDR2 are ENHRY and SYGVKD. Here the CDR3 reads CAIRGTSGRTSYEQYF. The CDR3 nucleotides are TGTGCCATCAGGGGAACTAGCGGGAGGACCTCCTACGAGCAGTACTTC.

This CDR3 is CASSLATGHYGYTF. The CDR3, as DNA: TGTGCCAGCAGCTTAGCTACAGGCCACTATGGCTACACCTTC. This chain connects TRBV7-2 to TRBJ1-2; D possibly corresponds to TRBD1 (5 bases). CDR3 length: 14 amino acids. V was shortened by 0 bases and J by 3 bases, with 8 bases between the two germline ends. Germline CDR1 SGHTA, CDR2 FQGNSA.

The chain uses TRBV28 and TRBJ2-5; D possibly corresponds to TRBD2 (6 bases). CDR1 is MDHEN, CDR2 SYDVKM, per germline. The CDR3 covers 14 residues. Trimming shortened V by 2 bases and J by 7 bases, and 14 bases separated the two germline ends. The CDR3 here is CASSLPRLVGTQYF. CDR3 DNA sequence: TGTGCCAGCAGTTTACCCAGACTAGTAGGGACCCAGTACTTC.

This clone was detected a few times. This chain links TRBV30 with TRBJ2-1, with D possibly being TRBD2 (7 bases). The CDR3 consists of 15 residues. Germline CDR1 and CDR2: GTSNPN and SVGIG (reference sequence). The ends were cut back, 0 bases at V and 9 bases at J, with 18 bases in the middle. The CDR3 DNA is TGTGCCTGGAGTGTACTAGCGCTTGCGGGGGCTGAGCAGTTCTTC. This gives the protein CAWSVLALAGAEQFF.